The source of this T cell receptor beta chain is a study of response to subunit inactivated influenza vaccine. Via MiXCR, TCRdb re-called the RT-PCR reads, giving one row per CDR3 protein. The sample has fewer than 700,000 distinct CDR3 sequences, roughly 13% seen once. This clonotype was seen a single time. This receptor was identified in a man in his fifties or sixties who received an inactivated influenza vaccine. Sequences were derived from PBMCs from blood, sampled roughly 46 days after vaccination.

CDR3 coding DNA: TGTGCCAGCAGCCGATTCCGGGACAGGGGCTACGAGCAGTACTTC. This gives the protein CASSRFRDRGYEQYF. The rearrangement joins TRBV7-2 to TRBJ2-7; 10 nucleotides agree with TRBD1. The CDR3 covers 15 residues. The ends lost 5 bases at V and 3 bases at J; junction bases unmatched: 7. From germline, CDR1 is SGHTA and CDR2 FQGNSA.